Below, 18 T cell receptor beta chains from the same sample are listed, as sequenced in a study of blood T cells in healthy people across ages. With a J-beta primer mix and a sample-barcoded 5' primer, a second PCR ran about 7 to 12 cycles. TCRdb ran MiXCR on the 5' RACE reads and lists one entry per CDR3 protein. The sample lists about 1.5 million distinct CDR3 sequences, approximately 43% occurring once. The sequenced material came from blood. The source of these receptors is a woman aged 18-29 years in good health.

CDR3 residues: CAAKPDRGLSGELFF. The DNA of the CDR3 is TGTGCCGCAAAACCGGACAGGGGGCTATCCGGGGAGCTGTTTTTT. This chain joins TRBV2 and TRBJ2-2; the match to TRBD1 covers 11 bases. V lost 11 bases and J lost 6; bases outside the gene matches: 11. Looked up from germline, CDR1 is SNHLY and CDR2 is FYNNEI. CDR3 size: 15 residues.

This chain connects TRBV20-1 to TRBJ2-3; 9 bases match TRBD2. The CDR3 runs 15 residues. CDR1 is DFQATT and CDR2 is SNEGSKA in the germline V gene (reference sequence). After removal of 3 bases from V and 7 bases from J, the junction contained 11 bases not matched to a gene. In nucleotides, the CDR3 is TGCAGTGCTAGGGCGCGGGGACTAGCCATAAATACGCAGTATTTT. This encodes CSARARGLAINTQYF.

The rearrangement links TRBV6-1 to TRBJ2-1; 9 bases are a match to TRBD2. J gave up 6 bases and V 6 bases, and 9 bases lay outside the gene matches. The CDR3 contains 15 residues. Germline loops: CDR1 MNHNS, CDR2 SASEGT. The CDR3 DNA sequence: TGTGCCAGCAGGGACCAGGGACTAGCTTTCAATGAGCAGTTCTTC. This sequence encodes CASRDQGLAFNEQFF.

Remarks on this clonotype: With a much larger clone just one base away, this may be a read error. V is TRBV12-3 or TRBV12-4 and J is TRBJ2-1, with a weak D call TRBD2 (5 bases). CDR3 length equals 13 residues. This CDR3 is CTSSTGLYNEQFF. In DNA, the CDR3 is TGTACCAGCAGTACCGGACTGTACAATGAGCAGTTCTTC.

The chain joins TRBV13 to TRBJ1-2; 7 positions agree with TRBD1. CDR3 length: 15 residues. The V and J ends lost 0 bases and 4 bases, in that order; junction bases with no gene match: 5. Germline V gives CDR1 PRHDT, CDR2 FYEKMQ (reference sequence). CDR3 DNA sequence: TGTGCCAGCAGCTTAGGTACCAGGGACAGCTATGGCTACACCTTC. Its translation is CASSLGTRDSYGYTF.

This clonotype appeared many times. V usage is TRBV20-1 and J usage is TRBJ2-5; 7 bases are shared with TRBD1. The V gene's germline CDR1 is DFQATT and CDR2 SNEGSKA (reference sequence). This CDR3 has 14 amino acids. V lost 3 bases, J lost 2 bases, and 6 bases stayed unmatched. For the CDR3, the DNA is TGCAGTGCTAGGTCCGGGACAGAACAAGAGACCCAGTACTTC. This translates into CSARSGTEQETQYF.

This clonotype was picked up a small number of times. This chain connects TRBV27 to TRBJ1-2; a possible D gene is TRBD1 (6 bases). The CDR3 contains 13 residues. From germline, CDR1 is MNHEY and CDR2 SMNVEV (reference sequence). Trimming cost V 6 bases and J 2 bases, with 10 bases left between them. The CDR3 is CASRGGVNYGYTF. DNA for the CDR3: TGTGCCAGCAGAGGGGGAGTAAACTATGGCTACACCTTC.

The J gene is TRBJ2-5, the V gene TRBV18; 10 bases agree with TRBD2. The germline gives CDR1 KGHSH, CDR2 LQKENI. The CDR3 consists of 15 residues. Unmatched junction bases numbered 11, after V lost 2 bases and J lost 11 bases. CDR3 in amino acids: CASSPTSGMVGEQYF. The CDR3 DNA is TGTGCCAGCTCACCAACTAGCGGGATGGTTGGGGAGCAGTACTTC.

CDR3 sequence reads: CASSTRDSLNTEAFF. DNA for the CDR3: TGTGCCAGCAGCACCCGGGACAGTTTGAACACTGAAGCTTTCTTT. The chain joins TRBV7-9 to TRBJ1-1; 7 positions match TRBD1. CDR3 length: 15 amino acids. V shed 5 bases and J 0 bases; nucleotides not matched to a gene: 6. Germline assignment: CDR1 SEHNR and CDR2 FQNEAQ (reference sequence).

This clonotype has more than one count but fewer than ten. The chain links TRBV20-1 to TRBJ1-1, with a weak D call TRBD1 (6 bases). Germline-derived CDR1 and CDR2 are DFQATT and SNEGSKA (reference sequence). The V end was cut by 1 base, the J end by 4 bases, with 13 bases between. The length of the CDR3 is 14 residues. CDR3 sequence reads: CSARVTGLTTEAFF. In nucleotides, the CDR3 is TGCAGTGCTAGAGTTACAGGGCTTACCACTGAAGCTTTCTTT.

The chain recombines TRBV6-2 or TRBV6-3 with TRBJ1-4; D gene ambiguous. V lost 5 bases, J lost 8 bases, and 12 bases lay in between. The germline V gene has CDR1 MNHEY and CDR2 SVGEGT. This CDR3 has 13 residues. The CDR3 region has the DNA TGTGCCAGCAGTCAGCCCCCGGAGGAAAAACTGTTTTTT. This sequence encodes CASSQPPEEKLFF.

The genes are TRBV6-6 and TRBJ1-2, with D tentatively TRBD1 (6 bases). Germline V gives CDR1 MNHNY, CDR2 SVGAGI (reference sequence). V shed 5 bases and J shed 4 bases, with 14 bases lying between them. CDR3 length: 14 residues. This CDR3 reads CASSRGGKGYGYTF. The CDR3 DNA follows: TGTGCCAGCAGTAGGGGGGGCAAAGGCTATGGCTACACCTTC.

The chain joins TRBV7-9 to TRBJ2-5; 10 nucleotides align to TRBD1. CDR3 length: 17 amino acids. J was trimmed by 11 bases and V by 4 bases; bases with no gene match: 19. Germline lookup yields CDR1 SEHNR and CDR2 FQNEAQ (reference sequence). Written as DNA, the CDR3 is TGTGCCAGCAGCTCACTACTCGGGGACAGGGGATACAATGAGCAGTACTTC. Its protein product is CASSSLLGDRGYNEQYF.

J is TRBJ2-3 and V is TRBV20-1; D call uncertain. Germline values: CDR1 DFQATT, CDR2 SNEGSKA (reference sequence). Trimming stripped 6 bases from V and 1 base from J, with 14 bases between. The CDR3 runs 14 residues. The chain's CDR3 is CSAHPATGTDTQYF. DNA of the CDR3: TGCAGTGCCCACCCCGCAACAGGCACAGATACGCAGTATTTT.

This clonotype was counted between two and nine times. V and J are TRBV6-5 and TRBJ2-3; tentatively, D is TRBD1 (6 bases). The germline V and J ends were trimmed by 8 bases and 4 bases, with 10 bases remaining between them. The CDR3 contains 12 residues. Germline-derived CDR1 and CDR2 are MNHEY and SVGAGI. The CDR3 coding sequence is TGTGCCAGCGCAAACAGGGCAGATACGCAGTATTTT. Protein sequence: CASANRADTQYF.

This clonotype was counted only a few times. The chain uses TRBV10-3 and TRBJ2-7, with D possibly TRBD2 on 6 matching bases. This CDR3 spans 12 amino acids. CDR1 and CDR2 from the germline V gene are ENHRY and SYGVKD. Trimming removed 5 bases from V and 7 bases from J, with 12 bases in between. The CDR3 region is CAISLVGGEQYF. CDR3 sequence (DNA): TGTGCCATCAGTCTCGTGGGGGGAGAGCAGTACTTC.

V gene TRBV11-2 combines with J gene TRBJ1-3; D gene unclear. CDR1 is SGHAT and CDR2 is FQNNGV in the germline V gene. V gave up 0 bases and J gave up 2 bases, with 11 bases separating them. The CDR3 loop spans 16 amino acids. Here the CDR3 DNA reads TGTGCCAGCAGCTTAGATGGACCACCGCCTGGAAACACCATATATTTT. Residues: CASSLDGPPPGNTIYF.

CDR3 region: CATSRRPVGLADNEQFF. CDR3 sequence (DNA): TGTGCCACCAGCAGAAGACCGGTGGGACTAGCGGACAATGAGCAGTTCTTC. The chain uses TRBV15 and TRBJ2-1; TRBD2 matches at 11 bases. CDR1 LNHNV and CDR2 YYDKDF come from the germline V gene (reference sequence). This CDR3 comprises 17 residues. The J segment lost 5 bases and the V segment lost 2 bases, leaving 8 bases of the junction unmatched.